This T cell receptor (beta chain) appears in the sequencing data of a study of CD8 T cells in ankylosing spondylitis. General observations from the study: Ankylosing spondylitis blood appeared to carry a characteristic TCR beta motif of several highly homologous variants. From matched ankylosing spondylitis synovial fluid, disease-linked clones were reportedly recovered at significantly enriched levels.

Scientists made TCR beta libraries using quantitative 5'-RACE with molecular barcodes. TCRdb ran MiXCR on the 5' RACE reads and lists one entry per CDR3 protein. The sample lists 150,000 to 200,000 distinct CDR3 sequences, around a third seen once, with approximately 5.9% in the top ten. The CDR3 has 17 residues. Germline values: CDR1 SGHTA, CDR2 FQGNSA. With 4 bases removed from V and 5 bases from J, the gap between germline ends came to 20 bases. On this clonotype: The antigen is undetermined.

The sample was synovial fluid, either unsorted or a sorted T cell fraction (not recorded which). The TCR sequence derives from a male donor with ankylosing spondylitis. V usage is TRBV7-2 and J usage is TRBJ1-4; D gene unclear. CDR3 coding DNA: TGTGCCAGCAGCTACCAACGTACAGCGAGAACCAATGAAAAACTGTTTTTT. As protein: CASSYQRTARTNEKLFF. Full variable domain (missing parts from reference TRBV7-2 and TRBJ1-4): GAGVSQSPSNKVTEKGKDVELRCDPISGHTALYWYRQSLGQGLEFLIYFQGNSAPDKSGLPSDRFSAERTGGSVSTLTIQRTQQEDSAVYLCASSYQRTARTNEKLFFGSGTQLSVL.